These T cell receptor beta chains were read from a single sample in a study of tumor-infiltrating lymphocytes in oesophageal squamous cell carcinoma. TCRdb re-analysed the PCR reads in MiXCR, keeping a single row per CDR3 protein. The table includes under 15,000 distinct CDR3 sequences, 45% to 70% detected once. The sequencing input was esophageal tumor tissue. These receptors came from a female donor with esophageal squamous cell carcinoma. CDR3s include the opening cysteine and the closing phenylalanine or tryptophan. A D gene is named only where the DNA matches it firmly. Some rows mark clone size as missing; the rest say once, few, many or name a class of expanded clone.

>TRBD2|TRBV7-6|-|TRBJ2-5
TGTGCTAGCAGCTGGGGACTAGCGGGAGGGGAGACCCAGTACTTC
CASSWGLAGGETQYF
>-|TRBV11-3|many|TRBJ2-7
TGTGCCAGCAGCTTAACAGGGCCCACCGGGGGGAACGAGCAGTACTTC
CASSLTGPTGGNEQYF
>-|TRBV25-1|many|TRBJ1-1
TGTGCCAGCAGACGTCCCGGGACGGGGAACACTGAAGCTTTCTTT
CASRRPGTGNTEAFF
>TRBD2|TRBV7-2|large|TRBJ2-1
TGTGCCAGCAGCTTACCGCGAGTGGTGGGGGGGAATGAGCAGTTCTTC
CASSLPRVVGGNEQFF
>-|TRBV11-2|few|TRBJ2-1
TGTGCCAGCAGCCTAGGGATAGCCAATGAGCAGTTCTTC
CASSLGIANEQFF
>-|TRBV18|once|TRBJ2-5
TGTGCCAGCTCCCCCGGCTGGGTAACAGAGACCCAGTACTTC
CASSPGWVTETQYF
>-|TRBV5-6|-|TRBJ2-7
TGTGCCAGCAGCTTGGGTCCCGGAAGGTTCCCTTACGAGCAGTACTTC
CASSLGPGRFPYEQYF
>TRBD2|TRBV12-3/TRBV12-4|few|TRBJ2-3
TGTGCCAGCAGAGGTACCGGGACTAGCGGGACAACCCCGCAGTATTTT
CASRGTGTSGTTPQYF
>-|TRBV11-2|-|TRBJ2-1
TGTGCCAGCAGCTTAGAGGGGGGTCTAGCGACCTACAATGAGCAGTTCTTC
CASSLEGGLATYNEQFF
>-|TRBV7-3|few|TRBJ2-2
TGTGCCAGCAGCTTAAGCGCGGCGGGGCACACCGGGGAGCTGTTTTTT
CASSLSAAGHTGELFF